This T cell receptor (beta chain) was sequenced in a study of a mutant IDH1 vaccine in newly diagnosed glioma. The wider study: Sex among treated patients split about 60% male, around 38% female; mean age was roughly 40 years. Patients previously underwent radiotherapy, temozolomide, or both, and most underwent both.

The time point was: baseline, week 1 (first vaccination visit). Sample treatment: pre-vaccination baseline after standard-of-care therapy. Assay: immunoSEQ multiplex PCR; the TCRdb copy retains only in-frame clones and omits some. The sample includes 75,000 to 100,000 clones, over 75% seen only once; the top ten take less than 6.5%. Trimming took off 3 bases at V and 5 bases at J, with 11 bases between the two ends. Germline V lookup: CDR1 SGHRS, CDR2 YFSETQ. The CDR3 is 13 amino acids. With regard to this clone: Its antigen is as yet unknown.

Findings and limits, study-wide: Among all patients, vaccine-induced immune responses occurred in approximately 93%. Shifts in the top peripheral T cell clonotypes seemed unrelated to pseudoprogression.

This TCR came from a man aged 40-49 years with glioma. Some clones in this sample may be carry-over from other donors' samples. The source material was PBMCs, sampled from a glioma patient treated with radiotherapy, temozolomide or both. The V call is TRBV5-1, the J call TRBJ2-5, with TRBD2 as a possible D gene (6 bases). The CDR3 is CASSWPGDETQYF. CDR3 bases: TGCGCCAGCAGCTGGCCGGGGGACGAGACCCAGTACTTC.